One and the same sample provided the 19 T cell receptor beta chains below, sequenced in a study of radiation and T cells in renal cell carcinoma. Time point described: blood 4 weeks post-SBRT, at nephrectomy. The treatment is: 15 Gy SBRT to primary tumor, nephrectomy 4 weeks later. Measured with immunoSEQ multiplex PCR; TCRdb has only the in-frame clones, and not every one. Of around 100,000 clones in the sample, roughly 82% were seen once. Sample: blood, taken from a patient whose treatment included radiotherapy and nephrectomy. The receptors were sampled from a man aged 55 to 70 with renal cell carcinoma.

The chain uses TRBV18 and TRBJ2-1, with TRBD2 matching 10 bases. The length of the CDR3 is 16 residues. The junction had 4 bases not matched to a gene; V was cut back by 3 bases and J by 2 bases. Germline V lookup: CDR1 KGHSH, CDR2 LQKENI. For the CDR3, the DNA is TGTGCCAGCTCACCCCAACTAGCGGGACCCTACAATGAGCAGTTCTTC. Translating it yields CASSPQLAGPYNEQFF.

This chain links TRBV11-2 with TRBJ2-1; D may match TRBD1 or TRBD2 (5 bases each). V shed 0 bases and J shed 5 bases, with 8 bases lying between them. The CDR3 is made up of 14 amino acids. The germline CDR1 and CDR2 sequences are SGHAT and FQNNGV. The CDR3: CASSLDRGNNEQFF. In DNA, the CDR3 is TGTGCCAGCAGCTTAGATCGGGGCAACAATGAGCAGTTCTTC.

The V and J genes are TRBV27 and TRBJ2-1, with a weak D call TRBD1 (5 bases). This CDR3 region has 16 residues. Deletions cut 3 bases from V and 0 bases from J, with 12 bases between. CDR1 MNHEY and CDR2 SMNVEV come from the germline V gene (reference sequence). CDR3 nucleotide sequence: TGTGCCAGCAGTTTCGACAGTTCCAGCTCCTACAATGAGCAGTTCTTC. Translating it yields CASSFDSSSSYNEQFF.

This chain links TRBV21-1 with TRBJ1-5; no DNA check was done on the table's D call, TRBD1. TRBV21-1 is reported as a pseudogene. The CDR3 length is 16 residues. CDR3 coding DNA: TGTGCCAGCAGCAAAGAAAGGCGACAGGGGGATCAGCCCCAGCATTTT. This gives the protein CASSKERRQGDQPQHF.

V usage is TRBV10-3 and J usage is TRBJ2-7; a weak D match, TRBD2 (6 bases). Germline V gene data show CDR1 as ENHRY and CDR2 as SYGVKD. CDR3 length: 15 residues. Trimming stripped 0 bases from V and 4 bases from J, with 13 bases between. CDR3 loop: CAISESGGTVYEQYF. For the CDR3, the DNA is TGTGCCATCAGTGAGTCGGGCGGGACCGTATACGAGCAGTACTTC.

The chain carries TRBV5-6 and TRBJ2-5; 11 bases align to TRBD2. Unmatched junction bases numbered 9, after V lost 3 bases and J lost 5 bases. The CDR3 runs to 16 residues. Germline CDR1 and CDR2: SGHDT and YYEEEE. CDR3 coding DNA: TGTGCCAGCAGCTCGTTAGCGGGAGGGCTATGGGAGACCCAGTACTTC. This translates into CASSSLAGGLWETQYF. Filled out from reference TRBV5-6 and TRBJ2-5, the complete variable domain reads DAGVTQSPTHLIKTRGQQVTLRCSPKSGHDTVSWYQQALGQGPQFIFQYYEEEERQRGNFPDRFSGHQFPNYSSELNVNALLLGDSALYLCASSSLAGGLWETQYFGPGTRLLVL.

The chain couples TRBV4-2 to TRBJ2-7; TRBD2 aligns across 11 bases. V lost 5 bases and J lost 3; bases outside the gene matches: 3. The CDR3 totals 14 residues. The germline CDR1 and CDR2 sequences are LGHNA and YNFKEQ. CDR3 sequence: CASSLTSGSYEQYF. The CDR3 DNA reads TGTGCCAGCAGCTTAACTAGCGGGAGCTACGAGCAGTACTTC.

CDR3 nucleotide sequence: TGTGCCAGTAGTATATCCCCTGGACGGGCAAACGGCTACGAGCAGTACTTC. As protein: CASSISPGRANGYEQYF. The chain combines TRBV19 with TRBJ2-7; D gene unclear. The germline V and J ends were trimmed by 2 bases and 3 bases, with 20 bases remaining between them. Germline assignment: CDR1 LNHDA and CDR2 SQIVND (reference sequence). The CDR3 has 17 residues. Complete variable domain (other parts from reference TRBV19 and TRBJ2-7): DGGITQSPKYLFRKEGQNVTLSCEQNLNHDAMYWYRQDPGQGLRLIYYSQIVNDFQKGDIAEGYSVSREKKESFPLTVTSAQKNPTAFYLCASSISPGRANGYEQYFGPGTRLTVT.

The V gene is TRBV29-1, the J gene TRBJ2-5; 7 bases line up with TRBD1. The CDR3 has 13 residues. The junction had 10 bases not matched to a gene; V was cut back by 7 bases and J by 5 bases. Germline-derived CDR1 and CDR2 are SQVTM and ANQGSEA. The CDR3 nucleotides read TGCAGCGCCGGGGACAGCCGGCGGGAGACCCAGTACTTC. This translates into CSAGDSRRETQYF.

The rearrangement uses TRBV4-1 and TRBJ2-7, with D perhaps matching TRBD1 (5 bases). This CDR3 has 12 residues. Trimming cost V 4 bases and J 6 bases, with 10 bases left between them. Germline assignment: CDR1 MGHRA and CDR2 YSYEKL. The CDR3 nucleotides read TGCGCCAGCAGCCCTCCCACAGGCGAGCAGTACTTC. Protein product: CASSPPTGEQYF.

In this sample, this clone turned up a few times. The rearrangement joins TRBV7-6 to TRBJ2-3, with D possibly being TRBD2 (6 bases). Germline-derived CDR1 and CDR2 are SGHVS and FNYEAQ. The CDR3 length is 17 residues. Trimming took off 1 base at V and 4 bases at J, with 18 bases between the two ends. DNA of the CDR3: TGTGCCAGCAGCTTAGATGGGCGGCGGGATGGCGCAGATACGCAGTATTTT. Its translation: CASSLDGRRDGADTQYF.

This CDR3 is CASSNGGQGAGELFF. The CDR3 DNA reads as TGTGCCAGCAGTAATGGGGGACAGGGGGCCGGGGAGCTGTTTTTT. The chain combines TRBV6-1 with TRBJ2-2, with 11 bases fitting TRBD1. The J segment lost 6 bases and the V segment lost 5 bases, leaving 5 bases of the junction unmatched. The CDR3 contains 15 residues. The germline V gene encodes CDR1 MNHNS and CDR2 SASEGT.

The genes are TRBV7-9 and TRBJ2-5, with 9 bases fitting TRBD1. V gave up 3 bases and J gave up 3 bases; unmatched junction bases: 5. CDR1 and CDR2 from the germline V gene are SEHNR and FQNEAQ (reference sequence). The CDR3 has 15 residues. The chain's CDR3 is CASSFLRDREETQYF. CDR3 coding DNA: TGTGCCAGCAGCTTCCTCCGGGACAGGGAAGAGACCCAGTACTTC.

This chain links TRBV28 with TRBJ2-2; the D gene is possibly TRBD2 (6 bases). CDR3 length equals 16 residues. Trimming pared 7 bases from V and 5 bases from J, leaving 20 bases between. Germline V gene lookup returns CDR1 MDHEN and CDR2 SYDVKM. CDR3 nucleotides: TGTGCCAGCATCTCAGAGCGGGTCAAATATACCGGGGAGCTGTTTTTT. This sequence encodes CASISERVKYTGELFF.

This chain joins TRBV6-4 and TRBJ2-7; perhaps TRBD1 as D (5 bases). The CDR3 spans 14 residues. The germline V and J ends were trimmed by 2 bases and 0 bases, with 8 bases remaining between them. Germline V lookup: CDR1 MRHNA, CDR2 SNTAGT. The chain's CDR3 is CASSDIRVSYEQYF. The CDR3 DNA sequence: TGTGCCAGCAGTGACATCAGGGTCTCCTACGAGCAGTACTTC.

V usage is TRBV5-1 and J usage is TRBJ1-5; 8 nucleotides line up with TRBD1. Germline-derived CDR1 and CDR2 are SGHRS and YFSETQ. This CDR3 spans 15 amino acids. With V trimmed by 4 bases and J by 6 bases, 9 bases remained unmatched. The CDR3 region is CASSRDRSESQPQHF. CDR3 bases: TGCGCCAGCAGCCGGGACAGGTCTGAATCTCAGCCCCAGCATTTT.

The J gene is TRBJ2-7, the V gene TRBV12-5, with D possibly called TRBD1 or TRBD2 (6 bases each). CDR3 size: 11 residues. Trimming left V 5 bases short and J 6 bases short, with 8 bases between. In germline, CDR1 is LGHNT, CDR2 FRNRAP. The CDR3 DNA sequence: TGTGCTAGTGGTGGGGGGCGCGAGCAGTACTTC. This codes for CASGGGREQYF.

The V gene is TRBV5-6, the J gene TRBJ1-6; possible D gene TRBD1, 6 bases. The CDR3 is 16 amino acids. Trimming took off 4 bases at V and 8 bases at J, with 19 bases between the two ends. Germline CDR1 SGHDT, CDR2 YYEEEE. The CDR3, as DNA: TGTGCCAGCAGCCGGACGGGGGGCGGTCTTGATTCACCCCTCCACTTT. Amino acids: CASSRTGGGLDSPLHF.

For the CDR3, the DNA is TGTGCCAGCTCACCAACCGACGGTTACAATGAGCAGTTCTTC. Protein: CASSPTDGYNEQFF. The V gene is TRBV18, the J gene TRBJ2-1; D call uncertain. The CDR3 extends over 14 amino acids. With 2 bases removed from V and 4 bases from J, the gap between germline ends came to 9 bases. The germline CDR1 and CDR2 sequences are KGHSH and LQKENI. The complete variable domain, with remaining parts taken from reference TRBV18 and TRBJ2-1, reads NAGVMQNPRHLVRRRGQEARLRCSPMKGHSHVYWYRQLPEEGLKFMVYLQKENIIDESGMPKERFSAEFPKEGPSILRIQQVVRGDSAAYFCASSPTDGYNEQFFGPGTRLTVL.